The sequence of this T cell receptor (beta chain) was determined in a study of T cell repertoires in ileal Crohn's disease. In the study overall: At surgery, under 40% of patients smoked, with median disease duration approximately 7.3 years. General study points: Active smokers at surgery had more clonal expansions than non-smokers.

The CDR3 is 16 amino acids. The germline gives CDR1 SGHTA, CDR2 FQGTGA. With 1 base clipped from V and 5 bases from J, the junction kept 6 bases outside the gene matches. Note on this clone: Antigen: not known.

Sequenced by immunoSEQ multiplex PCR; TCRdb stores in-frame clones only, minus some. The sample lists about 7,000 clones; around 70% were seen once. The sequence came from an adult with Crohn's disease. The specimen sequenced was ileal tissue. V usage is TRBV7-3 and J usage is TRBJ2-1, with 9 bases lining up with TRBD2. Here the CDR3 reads CASSLNPSGVNNEQFF. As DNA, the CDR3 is TGTGCCAGCAGCTTAAATCCTAGCGGGGTCAACAATGAGCAGTTCTTC.